This T cell receptor beta chain was obtained from a study of T cells in tumors after PD-1 blockade (dated by TCRdb to about 2019). Background for the entire study: Patients were excluded if they had prior checkpoint blockade, use of systemic immunosuppressants, or recent radiotherapy or other anti-cancer therapy within 4 weeks. Treatment consisted of either cemiplimab 350 mg every 2 weeks or pembrolizumab 200 mg every 3 weeks. While on anti-PD-1 treatment, some of the patients also continued taking daily vismodegib 150 mg. On average, tumor samples had some 25,000 TCR templates (range about 554-99,264) and approximately 5,800 unique clonotypes, approximately 20-fold deeper than single-cell TCR sequencing. Using site-matched tumors from BCC or SCC patients sampled before and after anti-PD-1 therapy, the study carried out paired single-cell RNA and TCR sequencing. RECIST version 1.1 was the standard used to evaluate clinical response. Summary of the overall study and its limitations: Clonal replacement was observed only between pre- and post-treatment samples and not between two pre-treatment samples, a pattern that was regarded as arguing against biopsy timing or location artifacts. The source of novel T cell clones was not identified and could include lymphoid organs or rare unexpanded clones within the tumor or its periphery. About 41% of tumor TCR clonotypes were found in blood, and some novel exhausted tumor clones appeared in pre-treatment blood, suggesting peripheral recruitment. Exhausted CD8+ clones expanded after therapy were mostly novel clonotypes undetected pre-treatment, suggesting clonal replacement rather than reinvigoration of pre-existing clones.

The time point label, read with the paper, signifies: before anti-PD-1 therapy. Site-matched tumor biopsies were taken from the same primary tumor before and after PD-1 blockade. For bulk TCRbeta sequencing, genomic DNA was extracted from tumor biopsies or peripheral blood, and input amounts ranged from roughly 550 ng to 6,500 ng. To increase sensitivity for rare clonotypes compared with single-cell TCR sequencing, remaining biopsy material was subjected to bulk TCRbeta sequencing. Histologically proven advanced or metastatic basal or squamous cell carcinoma was present in all patients, all of whom were poor candidates for surgical resection. Of the 11 patients making up the basal cell carcinoma cohort, several underwent bulk tumor TCR sequencing. Fresh biopsies were taken from the primary tumor site, and part of the biopsy material was kept in RNAlater for exome and bulk TCR sequencing. The germline ends are 11 bases apart after V is trimmed by 5 bases and J by 4 bases. As encoded in the germline V gene (reference sequence), CDR1 is PRHDT while CDR2 is FYEKMQ. From cysteine to phenylalanine, the CDR3 is 14 amino acids long. Here the CDR3 DNA is all that survives: 42 bases in frame from base 1.

The immunoSEQ platform was used for deep TCRbeta sequencing. Regarding the original processing steps: For further analysis, only productive rearrangements were exported from the immunoSEQ Analyzer. A two-sided binomial test with a Bonferroni-corrected P below 0.01 was used to call clones that significantly expanded or contracted between timepoints. T cell phenotypes were assigned to bulk TCRbeta clonotypes by matching to single-cell RNA+TCR-seq clones sharing the same TCRbeta sequence. Clone enrichment in tumor was computed as tumor frequency divided by PBMC frequency from bulk TCR sequencing. GLIPH was used to group TCRs into specificity groups, clusters of distinct TCRs likely recognizing common antigens via shared CDR3 motifs. The clones in this table, taken by TCRdb from immuneACCESS, are in-frame only. Not every clone is retained; where verified, under half of the shortfall comes from an unresolved V gene, and the cause of the rest is unknown. V, J and clone size are those of that table, while D and trimming were read from the DNA. Counted in this sample were 4,500 to 6,000 clones; 60% to 70% of them appeared once. The ten largest clones represent roughly 5% of the sample.

This clone has only one observation. It has no known antigen specificity. No qualities accompany the bases; no much larger clone lies one base away. The sequencing here drew on tumor tissue, taken before anti-PD-1 treatment. This receptor was obtained from a human donor with basal cell carcinoma. The rearrangement combines TRBV13 with TRBJ2-2, with the D gene possibly TRBD1 or TRBD2, each one fitting 5 bases. DNA sequence: TGTGCCAGCAGCCTAAAGAGGGGCACCGGGGAGCTGTTTTTT. This gives the protein CASSLKRGTGELFF.